The 23 T cell receptor beta chains listed next were all sequenced from one sample in a study of shared clonotypes between healthy human individuals. Data came from immunoSEQ multiplex PCR; TCRdb stores just in-frame clones and leaves some out. The sample holds over a million clones, about 84% seen once. The specimen sequenced was memory CD4+ T cells from PBMCs. Noted subset: CD45RA-negative fraction. The receptor set was obtained from a man aged 18 to 29 in good health. Some clones in this sample may be carry-over from other donors' samples.

The chain uses TRBV7-9 and TRBJ1-1; D may be TRBD1 (6 bases). V lost 5 bases and J lost 1, with 14 bases in between. CDR1 and CDR2 (germline): SEHNR, FQNEAQ (reference sequence). The CDR3 totals 15 residues. The CDR3 DNA reads as TGTGCCAGCAGCCAAGGGGACACCTCGAACACTGAAGCTTTCTTT. Its protein is CASSQGDTSNTEAFF.

The J gene is TRBJ1-3, the V gene TRBV2; TRBD1 matches at 7 bases. This CDR3 has 15 amino acids. The germline gives CDR1 SNHLY, CDR2 FYNNEI. V lost 4 bases and J lost 4; bases outside the gene matches: 7. This chain's CDR3 is CASSAEQGRGNTIYF. CDR3 nucleotides: TGTGCCAGCAGTGCCGAACAGGGGCGAGGAAACACCATATATTTT.

V and J are TRBV6-1 and TRBJ1-5, with D perhaps TRBD1 (6 bases). Germline loops: CDR1 MNHNS, CDR2 SASEGT. The CDR3 is 14 residues long. V lost 4 bases and J lost 5, with 12 bases in between. The CDR3 region has the DNA TGTGCCAGCAGTGGGACAGCGGGGCATCAGCCCCAGCATTTT. Protein sequence: CASSGTAGHQPQHF.

This clone was seen a handful of times. The chain couples TRBV28 to TRBJ2-1; 9 bases map to TRBD2. V was pared by 10 bases and J by 6 bases, with 13 bases of the junction left unmatched. The CDR3 totals 15 residues. CDR1 is MDHEN and CDR2 is SYDVKM in the germline V gene. The CDR3 DNA follows: TGTGCCACCACGGAAGCGGGAGGAGGGGTCAATGAGCAGTTCTTC. It codes for CATTEAGGGVNEQFF.

The chain employs TRBV7-6 and TRBJ2-1, with D unresolved. The CDR3 has 18 residues. The germline CDR1 and CDR2 sequences are SGHVS and FNYEAQ. The germline V and J ends were trimmed by 6 bases and 4 bases, with 25 bases remaining between them. As DNA, the CDR3 is TGTGCCAGCAGGTACGTCCAACCCGAGCAGGATCTGTACAATGAGCAGTTCTTC. It yields the protein CASRYVQPEQDLYNEQFF.

To note about this clone: One base separates it from a far larger clone, so it is likely a read error. Other DNA variants within this sample encode the same CDR3. For the CDR3, the DNA is TGCGCCTGGAGTGGGACAGGCACTGAAGCTTTCTTT. Its protein is CAWSGTGTEAFF. V and J are TRBV30 and TRBJ1-1; 8 bases are shared with TRBD1. The CDR3 sequence is 12 residues long. Germline CDR1 and CDR2: GTSNPN and SVGIG (reference sequence).

The chain links TRBV6-1 to TRBJ1-5, with 7 bases lining up with TRBD1. Unmatched junction bases numbered 6, after V lost 10 bases and J lost 3 bases. The length of the CDR3 is 13 residues. Germline V lookup: CDR1 MNHNS, CDR2 SASEGT. The CDR3 spells CAIRGGNNQPQHF. For the CDR3, the DNA is TGTGCCATCAGGGGGGGGAACAATCAGCCCCAGCATTTT.

V is TRBV6-5 and J is TRBJ2-3; D might be TRBD2 (6 bases). V lost 5 bases, J lost 2 bases, and 11 bases lay in between. Germline-derived CDR1 and CDR2 are MNHEY and SVGAGI. The CDR3 runs to 14 residues. The CDR3 bases are TGTGCCAGCAGTCTGCGGGATCACACAGATACGCAGTATTTT. This gives the protein CASSLRDHTDTQYF.

The chain combines TRBV19 with TRBJ2-3, with D perhaps TRBD2 (5 bases). Per germline, CDR1 LNHDA and CDR2 SQIVND (reference sequence). The ends were cut back, 3 bases at V and 8 bases at J, with 18 bases in the middle. CDR3 size: 15 residues. The CDR3: CASSMSGTLSSTQYF. The DNA of the CDR3 is TGTGCCAGTAGTATGTCGGGAACCCTTTCCAGTACGCAGTATTTT.

The chain recombines TRBV20-1 with TRBJ2-3, with 9 bases aligning to TRBD2. CDR3 length: 10 amino acids. From germline, CDR1 is DFQATT and CDR2 SNEGSKA (reference sequence). The CDR3 here is CSLGTSLQYF. The DNA for the CDR3 is TGCAGCCTGGGGACTAGCTTGCAGTATTTT.

This clone turned up a few times. The chain is built from TRBV2 and TRBJ2-5; 11 bases agree with TRBD2. CDR1 and CDR2 (germline): SNHLY, FYNNEI. V shed 2 bases and J 5 bases; nucleotides not matched to a gene: 1. CDR3 length: 14 residues. CDR3 loop: CASSEWTSGETQYF. CDR3 nucleotides: TGTGCCAGCAGTGAATGGACTAGCGGGGAGACCCAGTACTTC.

This chain uses TRBV6-1 with TRBJ1-5; D ambiguous. CDR1 is MNHNS, CDR2 SASEGT, per germline. The V gene lost 0 bases and the J gene lost 3 bases, with 3 bases spanning the gap. The CDR3 sequence is 13 residues long. In nucleotides, the CDR3 is TGTGCCAGCAGTGAAGCCCACAATCAGCCCCAGCATTTT. It codes for CASSEAHNQPQHF.

Comments on this clone: A much larger clone differs from this one at a single base, so this may be a read error. The same CDR3 arises from other DNA sequences in this sample as well. The genes are TRBV27 and TRBJ1-1; 9 bases map to TRBD1. CDR1 is MNHEY and CDR2 is SMNVEV in the germline V gene (reference sequence). The CDR3 runs to 17 residues. CDR3 coding DNA: TGTGCCAGCAGTTTACACCGGGACAGGGCATTGAACACTGAGGCTTTCTTT. The encoded protein is CASSLHRDRALNTEAFF.

The rearrangement joins TRBV5-1 to TRBJ2-6; D uncertain. Germline V gives CDR1 SGHRS, CDR2 YFSETQ. Trimming stripped 0 bases from V and 4 bases from J, with 8 bases between. The length of the CDR3 is 15 residues. The CDR3: CASSLEESGANVLTF. CDR3 in DNA: TGCGCCAGCAGCTTGGAGGAGTCCGGGGCCAACGTCCTGACTTTC.

J is TRBJ2-2 and V is TRBV10-3; 7 positions agree with TRBD2. CDR1 and CDR2 (germline): ENHRY, SYGVKD. Unmatched junction bases numbered 12, after V lost 6 bases and J lost 5 bases. CDR3 length: 16 residues. Here the CDR3 reads CAISRILGRETGELFF. The CDR3 nucleotides are TGTGCCATCAGCCGTATCCTTGGGCGGGAGACCGGGGAGCTGTTTTTT.

This chain uses TRBV9 with TRBJ2-5; TRBD1 might be the D (5 bases). The CDR3 contains 17 residues. In germline, CDR1 is SGDLS, CDR2 YYNGEE. Trimming took off 0 bases at V and 0 bases at J, with 15 bases between the two ends. CDR3 residues: CASSVGVGRQYQETQYF. The DNA for the CDR3 is TGTGCCAGCAGCGTAGGTGTAGGCCGACAGTACCAAGAGACCCAGTACTTC.

CDR3 region: CASSYKTGAGNTEAFF. The CDR3 coding sequence is TGTGCCAGCAGCTACAAGACAGGGGCAGGGAACACTGAAGCTTTCTTT. The chain combines TRBV14 with TRBJ1-1; the match to TRBD1 covers 8 bases. Germline-derived CDR1 and CDR2 are SGHDN and FVKESK. The CDR3 extends over 16 amino acids. V lost 5 bases to trimming and J lost 1 base; unmatched junction nucleotides: 9.

The rearrangement links TRBV10-3 to TRBJ2-2; no firm D call. V gave up 4 bases and J gave up 7 bases, with 4 bases separating them. Looked up from germline, CDR1 is ENHRY and CDR2 is SYGVKD. The CDR3 totals 11 residues. CDR3 DNA sequence: TGTGCCATCAGTGCGGGCGGGGAGCTGTTTTTT. Residues: CAISAGGELFF.

The chain joins TRBV28 to TRBJ2-5; 8 bases align to TRBD1. In germline, CDR1 is MDHEN, CDR2 SYDVKM. With V trimmed by 7 bases and J by 4 bases, 5 bases remained unmatched. The CDR3 is 13 amino acids. The CDR3 DNA is TGTGCCAGCAACTCTGGACAGGGAGAGACCCAGTACTTC. This sequence encodes CASNSGQGETQYF.

The rearrangement uses TRBV9 and TRBJ2-4; unclear D gene. The CDR3 contains 15 residues. V lost 0 bases to trimming and J lost 0 bases, with 7 bases between them. Germline V gene sequence: CDR1 SGDLS, CDR2 YYNGEE. The CDR3 region is CASSVDPLAKNIQYF. CDR3 DNA: TGTGCCAGCAGCGTAGATCCCTTAGCCAAAAACATTCAGTACTTC. Together with reference TRBV9 and TRBJ2-4, the CDR3 gives the full variable domain: DSGVTQTPKHLITATGQRVTLRCSPRSGDLSVYWYQQSLDQGLQFLIQYYNGEERAKGNILERFSAQQFPDLHSELNLSSLELGDSALYFCASSVDPLAKNIQYFGAGTRLSVL.

The J gene is TRBJ1-2, the V gene TRBV14, with D perhaps TRBD1 (6 bases). The CDR3 contains 13 residues. Germline CDR1 SGHDN, CDR2 FVKESK. V lost 0 bases, J lost 7 bases, and 9 bases lay in between. This chain's CDR3 is CASSQDQGLGYTF. CDR3 nucleotides: TGTGCCAGCAGCCAAGATCAGGGGCTTGGCTACACCTTC.

The chain links TRBV14 to TRBJ2-3; the match to TRBD2 covers 7 bases. Germline loops: CDR1 SGHDN, CDR2 FVKESK. This CDR3 spans 15 amino acids. J was trimmed by 0 bases and V by 5 bases; bases with no gene match: 5. CDR3 coding DNA: TGTGCCAGCAGCTATGGGACTACAAGCACAGATACGCAGTATTTT. Amino acid sequence: CASSYGTTSTDTQYF.

A word on this clone: The same CDR3 can be traced to other DNA sequences in this sample. The gene calls are TRBV4-3 and TRBJ2-7; the match to TRBD2 covers 11 bases. Germline-derived CDR1 and CDR2 are LGHNA and YSLEER. The CDR3 length is 15 residues. Trimming at V came to 3 bases and at J to 2 bases, leaving 3 bases not matched to a gene. CDR3 residues: CASSQGTSGTYEQYF. The CDR3 DNA follows: TGCGCCAGCAGCCAGGGGACTAGCGGAACCTACGAGCAGTACTTC.